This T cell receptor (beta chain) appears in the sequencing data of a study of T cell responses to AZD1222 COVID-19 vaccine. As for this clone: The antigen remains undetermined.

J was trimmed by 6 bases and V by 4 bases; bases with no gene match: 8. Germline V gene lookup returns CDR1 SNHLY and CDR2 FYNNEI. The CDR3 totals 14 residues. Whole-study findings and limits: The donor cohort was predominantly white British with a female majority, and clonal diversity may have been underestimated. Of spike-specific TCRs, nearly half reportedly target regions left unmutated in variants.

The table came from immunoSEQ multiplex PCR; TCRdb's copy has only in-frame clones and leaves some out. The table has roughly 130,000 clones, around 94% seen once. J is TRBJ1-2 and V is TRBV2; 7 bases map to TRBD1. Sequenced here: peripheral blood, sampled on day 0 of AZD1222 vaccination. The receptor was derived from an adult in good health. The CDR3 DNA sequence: TGTGCCAGCAGTGCGGAGGGGGCAGTAAATGGCTACACCTTC. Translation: CASSAEGAVNGYTF.